The present TCR beta chain was sequenced within a study of T cell responses to AZD1222 COVID-19 vaccine. Data came from immunoSEQ multiplex PCR; TCRdb stores just in-frame clones and leaves some out. The repertoire holds 100,000 to 150,000 clones, around 84% seen once, with about 20% in the top ten. V was shortened by 8 bases and J by 5 bases, with 12 bases between the two germline ends. The CDR3 is 12 amino acids. Germline V gene lookup returns CDR1 MDHEN and CDR2 SYDVKM. Worth noting for this clone: What it binds is unknown.

Whole-study findings and limits: Elevations in Spike-specific TCR breadth and depth followed administration of two AZD1222 doses. Donors were mostly white British, more females; clonal diversity possibly underestimated.

Sequenced material: peripheral blood, taken on day 0 of AZD1222 vaccination. The receptor's source is an adult in good health. The chain is built from TRBV28 and TRBJ2-5, with a weak D call TRBD1 (6 bases). In DNA, the CDR3 is TGTGCCAGCTATTCAGGGGTGGAGACCCAGTACTTC. The encoded protein is CASYSGVETQYF.